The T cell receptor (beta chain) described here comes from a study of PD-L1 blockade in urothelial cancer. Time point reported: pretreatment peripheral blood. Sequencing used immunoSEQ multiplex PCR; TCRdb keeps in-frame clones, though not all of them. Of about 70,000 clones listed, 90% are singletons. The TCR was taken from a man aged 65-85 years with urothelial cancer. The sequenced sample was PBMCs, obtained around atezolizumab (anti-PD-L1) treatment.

CDR3 protein: CASSSGQGPYGTEAFF. The CDR3, as DNA: TGCGCCAGCAGCTCGGGACAGGGGCCTTATGGCACTGAAGCTTTCTTT. The V gene is TRBV5-1, the J gene TRBJ1-1, with TRBD1 matching 10 bases. The germline V gene has CDR1 SGHRS and CDR2 YFSETQ. V shed 3 bases and J 4 bases; nucleotides not matched to a gene: 9. CDR3 length: 16 residues.